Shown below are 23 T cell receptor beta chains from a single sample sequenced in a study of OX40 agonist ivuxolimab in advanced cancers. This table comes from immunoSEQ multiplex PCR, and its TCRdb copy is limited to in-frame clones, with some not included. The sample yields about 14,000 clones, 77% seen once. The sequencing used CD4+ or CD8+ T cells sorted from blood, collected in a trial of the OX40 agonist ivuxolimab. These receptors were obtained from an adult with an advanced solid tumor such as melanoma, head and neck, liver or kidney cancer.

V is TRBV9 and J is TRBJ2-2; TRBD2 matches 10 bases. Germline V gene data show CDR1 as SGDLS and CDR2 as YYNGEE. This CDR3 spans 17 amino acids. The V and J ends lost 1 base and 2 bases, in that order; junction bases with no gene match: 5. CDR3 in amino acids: CASSVRAGGLNTGELFF. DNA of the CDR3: TGTGCCAGCAGCGTAAGAGCGGGAGGGTTAAACACCGGGGAGCTGTTTTTT.

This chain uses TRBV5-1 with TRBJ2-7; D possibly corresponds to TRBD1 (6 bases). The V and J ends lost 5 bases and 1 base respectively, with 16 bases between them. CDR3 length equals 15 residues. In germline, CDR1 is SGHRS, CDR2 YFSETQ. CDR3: CASRQDSLISYEQYF. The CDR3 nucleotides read TGCGCCAGCAGGCAGGACAGTCTAATATCCTACGAGCAGTACTTC.

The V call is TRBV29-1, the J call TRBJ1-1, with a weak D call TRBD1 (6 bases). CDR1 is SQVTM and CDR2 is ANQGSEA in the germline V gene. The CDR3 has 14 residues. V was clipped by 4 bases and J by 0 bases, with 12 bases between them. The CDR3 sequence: CSVGQGIMNTEAFF. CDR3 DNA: TGCAGCGTTGGGCAGGGGATCATGAACACTGAAGCTTTCTTT.

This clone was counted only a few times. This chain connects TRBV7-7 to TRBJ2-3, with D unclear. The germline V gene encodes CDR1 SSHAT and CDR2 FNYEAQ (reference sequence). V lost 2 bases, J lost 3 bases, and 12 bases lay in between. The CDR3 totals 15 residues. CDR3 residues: CASSLLASLTDTQYF. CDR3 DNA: TGTGCCAGCAGCTTACTGGCTAGTTTAACAGATACGCAGTATTTT.

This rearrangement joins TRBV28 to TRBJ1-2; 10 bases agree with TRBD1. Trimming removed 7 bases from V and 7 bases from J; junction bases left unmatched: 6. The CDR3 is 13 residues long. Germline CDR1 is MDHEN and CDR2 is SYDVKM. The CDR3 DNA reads TGTGCCAGCATCTCGACAGGGGGCTTTGGCTACACCTTC. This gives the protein CASISTGGFGYTF.

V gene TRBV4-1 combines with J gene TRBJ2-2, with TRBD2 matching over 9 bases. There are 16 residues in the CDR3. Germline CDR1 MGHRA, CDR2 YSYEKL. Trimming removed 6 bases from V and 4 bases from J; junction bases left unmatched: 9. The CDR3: CASSPIAGVGTGELFF. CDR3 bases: TGCGCCAGCAGTCCCATAGCGGGAGTAGGCACCGGGGAGCTGTTTTTT.

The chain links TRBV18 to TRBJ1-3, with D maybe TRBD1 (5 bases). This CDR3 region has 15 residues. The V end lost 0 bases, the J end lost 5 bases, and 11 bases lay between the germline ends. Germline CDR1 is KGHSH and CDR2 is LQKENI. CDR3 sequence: CASSPPTGVRNTIYF. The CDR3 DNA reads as TGTGCCAGCTCACCACCAACAGGTGTCCGAAACACCATATATTTT.

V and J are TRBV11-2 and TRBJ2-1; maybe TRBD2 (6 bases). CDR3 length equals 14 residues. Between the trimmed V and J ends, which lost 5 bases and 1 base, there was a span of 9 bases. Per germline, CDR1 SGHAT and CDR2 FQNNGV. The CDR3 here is CASSDSGSYNEQFF. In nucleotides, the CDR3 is TGTGCCAGCAGCGATAGCGGTTCCTACAATGAGCAGTTCTTC.

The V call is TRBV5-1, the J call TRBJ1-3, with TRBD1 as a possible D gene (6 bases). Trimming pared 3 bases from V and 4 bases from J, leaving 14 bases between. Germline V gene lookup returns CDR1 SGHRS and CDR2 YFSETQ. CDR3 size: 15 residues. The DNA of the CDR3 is TGCGCCAGCAGCTCGGGGGGCGCGTTGGGAAACACCATATATTTT. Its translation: CASSSGGALGNTIYF.

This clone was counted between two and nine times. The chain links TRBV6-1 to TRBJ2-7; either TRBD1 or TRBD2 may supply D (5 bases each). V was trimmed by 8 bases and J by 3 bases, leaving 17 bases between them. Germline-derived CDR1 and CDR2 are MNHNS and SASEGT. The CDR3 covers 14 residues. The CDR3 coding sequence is TGTGCCAGCGGCCGGGACCTAATTCGCTACGAGCAGTACTTC. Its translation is CASGRDLIRYEQYF.

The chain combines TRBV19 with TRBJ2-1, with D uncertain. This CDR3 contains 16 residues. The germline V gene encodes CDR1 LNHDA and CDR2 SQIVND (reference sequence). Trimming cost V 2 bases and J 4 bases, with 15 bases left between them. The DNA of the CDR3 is TGTGCCAGTAGTATAAGGAACAGCCTGGAATACAATGAGCAGTTCTTC. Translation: CASSIRNSLEYNEQFF.

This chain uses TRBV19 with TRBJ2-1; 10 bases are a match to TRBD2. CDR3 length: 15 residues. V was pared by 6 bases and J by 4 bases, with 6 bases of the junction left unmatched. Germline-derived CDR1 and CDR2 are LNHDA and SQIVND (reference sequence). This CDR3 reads CASSTTSGVYNEQFF. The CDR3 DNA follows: TGTGCCAGTAGCACAACTAGCGGGGTGTACAATGAGCAGTTCTTC.

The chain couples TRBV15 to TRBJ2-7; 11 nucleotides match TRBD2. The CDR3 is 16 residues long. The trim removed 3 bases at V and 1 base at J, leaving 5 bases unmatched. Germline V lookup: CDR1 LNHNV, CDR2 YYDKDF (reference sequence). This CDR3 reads CATSRGLADISYEQYF. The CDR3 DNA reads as TGTGCCACCAGCAGGGGACTAGCGGACATATCCTACGAGCAGTACTTC.

CDR3 in amino acids: CASSVDGSTDTQYF. CDR3 sequence (DNA): TGTGCCAGCAGCGTAGATGGGAGCACAGATACGCAGTATTTT. This sequence joins TRBV9 and TRBJ2-3; no clear D. Trimming took off 0 bases at V and 0 bases at J, with 5 bases between the two ends. Germline CDR1 and CDR2: SGDLS and YYNGEE. This CDR3 is built from 14 residues.

The CDR3 DNA reads as TGTGCCAGCAGCGTAGCTGGTGGGGGAAATGAGCAGTTCTTC. Encoded protein: CASSVAGGGNEQFF. V is TRBV9 and J is TRBJ2-1; D assignment may be TRBD1 or TRBD2 (5 bases each). Germline CDR1 and CDR2: SGDLS and YYNGEE. The ends were cut back, 0 bases at V and 7 bases at J, with 11 bases in the middle. The CDR3 has 14 residues.

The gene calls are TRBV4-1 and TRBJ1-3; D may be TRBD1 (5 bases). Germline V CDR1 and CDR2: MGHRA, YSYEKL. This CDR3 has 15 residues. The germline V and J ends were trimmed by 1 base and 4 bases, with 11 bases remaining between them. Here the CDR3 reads CASSQVKQAGNTIYF. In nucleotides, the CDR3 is TGCGCCAGCAGCCAAGTAAAACAGGCGGGAAACACCATATATTTT.

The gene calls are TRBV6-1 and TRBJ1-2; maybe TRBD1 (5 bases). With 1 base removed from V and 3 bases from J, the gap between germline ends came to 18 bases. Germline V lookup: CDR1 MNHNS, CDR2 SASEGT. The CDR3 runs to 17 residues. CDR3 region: CASSEGWGSEKDYGYTF. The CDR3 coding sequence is TGTGCCAGCAGTGAAGGGTGGGGGAGTGAAAAGGACTATGGCTACACCTTC.

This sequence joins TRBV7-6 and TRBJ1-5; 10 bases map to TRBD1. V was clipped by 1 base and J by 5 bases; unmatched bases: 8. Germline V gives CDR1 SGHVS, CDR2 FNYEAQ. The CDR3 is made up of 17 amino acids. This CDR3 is CASSLGSGTGADQPQHF. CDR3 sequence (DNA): TGTGCCAGCAGCTTAGGTTCCGGGACAGGGGCAGATCAGCCCCAGCATTTT.

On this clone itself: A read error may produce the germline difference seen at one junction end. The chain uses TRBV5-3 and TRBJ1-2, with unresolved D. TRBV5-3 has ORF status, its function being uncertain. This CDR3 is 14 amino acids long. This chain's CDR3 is CASSLAMDPGGYTF. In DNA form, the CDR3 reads TGTGCCAGCAGCTTGGCAATGGACCCCGGGGGCTACACCTTC.

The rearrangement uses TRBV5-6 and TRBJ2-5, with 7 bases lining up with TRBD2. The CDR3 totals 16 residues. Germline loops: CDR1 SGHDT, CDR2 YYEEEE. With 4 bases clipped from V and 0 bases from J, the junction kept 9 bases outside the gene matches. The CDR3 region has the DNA TGTGCCAGCAGCAGAATACTAGCGAGTTACCAAGAGACCCAGTACTTC. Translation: CASSRILASYQETQYF.

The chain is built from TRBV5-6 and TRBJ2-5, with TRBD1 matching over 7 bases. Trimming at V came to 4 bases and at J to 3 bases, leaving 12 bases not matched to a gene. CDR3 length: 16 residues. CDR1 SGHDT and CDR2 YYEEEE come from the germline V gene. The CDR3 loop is CASSTRTGQIKETQYF. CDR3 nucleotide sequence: TGTGCCAGCAGCACGCGTACGGGACAGATTAAAGAGACCCAGTACTTC.

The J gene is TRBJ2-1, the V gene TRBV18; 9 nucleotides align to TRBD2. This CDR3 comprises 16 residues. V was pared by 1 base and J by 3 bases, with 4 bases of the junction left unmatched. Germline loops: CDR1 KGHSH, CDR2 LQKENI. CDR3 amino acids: CASSPQGLAGYNEQFF. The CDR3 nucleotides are TGTGCCAGCTCACCACAGGGACTAGCTGGCTACAATGAGCAGTTCTTC. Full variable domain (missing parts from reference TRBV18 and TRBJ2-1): NAGVMQNPRHLVRRRGQEARLRCSPMKGHSHVYWYRQLPEEGLKFMVYLQKENIIDESGMPKERFSAEFPKEGPSILRIQQVVRGDSAAYFCASSPQGLAGYNEQFFGPGTRLTVL.

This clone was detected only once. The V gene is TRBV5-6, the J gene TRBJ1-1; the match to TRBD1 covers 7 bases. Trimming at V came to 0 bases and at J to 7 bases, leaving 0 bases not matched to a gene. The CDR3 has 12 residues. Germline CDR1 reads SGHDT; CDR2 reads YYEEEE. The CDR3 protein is CASSLGQGEAFF. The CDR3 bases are TGTGCCAGCAGCTTGGGACAGGGTGAAGCTTTCTTT.